The rows below give T cell receptor beta chains drawn from one sample of a study of T cells in Graves' hyperthyroidism and ophthalmopathy. MiXCR, applied by TCRdb to the multiplex PCR reads, yields one record per CDR3 protein. The sample yields 200,000 to 300,000 distinct CDR3 sequences, around 24% seen once. The specimen sequenced was blood. These receptors were collected from a woman aged 40 to 55 with Graves' ophthalmopathy. Both conserved end residues are part of each CDR3. D genes are given only for firm matches. Size is omitted from some rows. Given values are once, few, many or a class for expanded clones.

clone size	V gene	D gene	J gene	CDR3 DNA	CDR3 protein
many	TRBV7-2	-	TRBJ2-5	TGTGCCAGCAGCTTAGGGGGAGAGAAACAAGAGACCCAGTACTTC	CASSLGGEKQETQYF
-	TRBV19	-	TRBJ1-1	TGTGCCAGTAGTGTAATAGGGGACCTTGGCACTGAAGCTTTCTTT	CASSVIGDLGTEAFF
many	TRBV6-1	-	TRBJ1-6	TGTGCCAGCAGACTTTACGGCTACAATAATTCACCCCTCCACTTT	CASRLYGYNNSPLHF
many	TRBV10-3	-	TRBJ1-5	TGTGCCATCAGTGTAAACAACGGTCAGCCCCAGCATTTT	CAISVNNGQPQHF
many	TRBV7-6	-	TRBJ1-3	TGTGCCAGCAGCTTAATAAGGGGGTCCGTCTCTGGAAACACCATATATTTT	CASSLIRGSVSGNTIYF
-	TRBV7-2	-	TRBJ1-1	TGTGCCAGCAGACGTCTGACAGGGAACACTGAAGCTTTCTTT	CASRRLTGNTEAFF
many	TRBV5-1	TRBD2	TRBJ2-5	TGCGCCAGCAGGTTGACTAGCGGGAGGAACCAAGAGACCCAGTACTTC	CASRLTSGRNQETQYF
many	TRBV4-1	-	TRBJ2-5	TGCGCCAGCAGCCTGTCCAAAAGCGGAGTGCGAGAGACCCAGTACTTC	CASSLSKSGVRETQYF
medium-sized	TRBV28	-	TRBJ2-7	TGTGCCAGCAGTTTTTCGAGTGCAGGCGACGAGCAGTACTTC	CASSFSSAGDEQYF
-	TRBV12-3/TRBV12-4	TRBD1	TRBJ1-2	TGTGCCAGCAGTTTAGAGGGACAGGGCACTGGCTACACCTTC	CASSLEGQGTGYTF
-	TRBV30	TRBD2	TRBJ2-1	TGTGCCTGGACAAGCGGGAGGGGTTACAATGAGCAGTTCTTC	CAWTSGRGYNEQFF
-	TRBV5-1	TRBD1	TRBJ1-1	TGCGCCAGCAGCCTGGACAGGCCAACGAACACTGAAGCTTTCTTT	CASSLDRPTNTEAFF
-	TRBV12-5	-	TRBJ2-7	TGTGCTAGTGCCCTCGACAGCTACGAGCAGTACTTC	CASALDSYEQYF
few	TRBV6-1	-	TRBJ1-1	TGTGCCAGCAGTACAACAGGGAAAACTGAAGCTTTCTTT	CASSTTGKTEAFF
many	TRBV12-3/TRBV12-4	TRBD2	TRBJ2-7	TGTGCCAGCAGTGGGGGACTAGCGGGTACCTACGAGCAGTACTTC	CASSGGLAGTYEQYF
-	TRBV6-1	-	TRBJ1-3	TGTGCCAGCAGTGGAGGCGATAAGGGAAACACCATATATTTT	CASSGGDKGNTIYF
many	TRBV6-2/TRBV6-3	TRBD2	TRBJ2-7	TGTGCCAGCAGTTACTCCCCCCCCGCTAGCGGGAGGAAGACCTACGAGCAGTACTTC	CASSYSPPASGRKTYEQYF
-	TRBV28	-	TRBJ2-7	TGTGCCAGCAGTCCCTTTTCCCCCTACGAGCAGTACTTC	CASSPFSPYEQYF
many	TRBV7-8	-	TRBJ1-1	TGTGCCAGCAGCTCTACCCGGGGAACTGAAGCTTTCTTT	CASSSTRGTEAFF
many	TRBV5-1	-	TRBJ1-1	TGCGCCAGCAGCTTGGACCTAGGGGGAACTGAAGCTTTCTTT	CASSLDLGGTEAFF
many	TRBV24-1	-	TRBJ2-7	TGTGCCACCAGTGCCCTTAGCAGCGTCGAGCAGTACTTC	CATSALSSVEQYF
many	TRBV28	-	TRBJ2-4	TGTGCCAGCAGCCCTCTCGGGCTCTCAGCCAAAAACATTCAGTACTTC	CASSPLGLSAKNIQYF
-	TRBV24-1	-	TRBJ2-5	TGTGCCACCAGTGATTTGGGACCCCAGTACTTC	CATSDLGPQYF
few	TRBV24-1	TRBD1	TRBJ1-5	TGTGCCACCAGTGGAAGGACAGGGGGACAATATAGCAATCAGCCCCAGCATTTT	CATSGRTGGQYSNQPQHF
many	TRBV28	TRBD1	TRBJ1-1	TGTGCCAGCAGTTCCTGGGGACAGGGCCGGAACACTGAAGCTTTCTTT	CASSSWGQGRNTEAFF
-	TRBV12-3/TRBV12-4	-	TRBJ1-2	TGTGCCAGCAGTGGAGGGACGGTTTATGGCTACACCTTC	CASSGGTVYGYTF
many	TRBV9	TRBD1	TRBJ2-5	TGTGCCAGCAGCGTAGTGGACAGGGGAGAGACCCAGTACTTC	CASSVVDRGETQYF
many	TRBV28	-	TRBJ1-1	TGTGCCAGCATCGCGACAGGTGAGGTGAACACTGAAGCTTTCTTT	CASIATGEVNTEAFF
many	TRBV6-1	-	TRBJ2-7	TGTGCCAGCAGTGAATATGTCGAGCAGTACTTC	CASSEYVEQYF
many	TRBV7-2	-	TRBJ1-5	TGTGCCAGCAGCCGGGGAGGAGTCAGCAATCAGCCCCAGCATTTT	CASSRGGVSNQPQHF
many	TRBV6-5	-	TRBJ2-5	TGTGCCAGCAGTTACCTAGGGGTTAGCCAAGAGACCCAGTACTTC	CASSYLGVSQETQYF
many	TRBV6-2/TRBV6-3	-	TRBJ2-2	TGTGCCAGCAGTTGGGGACGGAACACCGGGGAGCTGTTTTTT	CASSWGRNTGELFF
few	TRBV12-3/TRBV12-4	-	TRBJ2-7	TGTGCCAGCAGCCCCGGGACTCGGGAGCAGTACTTC	CASSPGTREQYF
many	TRBV20-1	-	TRBJ2-7	TGCAGTGCTATGATCCGGGACACCGGGATCTACGAGCAGTACTTC	CSAMIRDTGIYEQYF
many	TRBV2	TRBD1	TRBJ2-7	TGTGCCAGCAAGACAGGGTACGAGCAGTACTTC	CASKTGYEQYF
-	TRBV6-1	-	TRBJ2-5	TGTGCCAGCAGTGAGGCGCACAGACGGGAGACCCAGTACTTC	CASSEAHRRETQYF
-	TRBV11-2	TRBD2	TRBJ2-2	TGTGCCAGCAGCAACGGACTAGCGGGGGGTCCCTTCGAGGAGCTGTTTTTT	CASSNGLAGGPFEELFF
many	TRBV30	TRBD1	TRBJ1-5	TGTGCCTGGAGTGCACAGGGGGCTGGGTATAGCAATCAGCCCCAGCATTTT	CAWSAQGAGYSNQPQHF
many	TRBV6-5	-	TRBJ2-2	TGTGCCAGCAGTTACGAAAGGGTGCGCACCGGGGAGCTGTTTTTT	CASSYERVRTGELFF